The clone carrying this TCR beta chain was counted many times. The germline V gene has CDR1 SGDLS and CDR2 YYNGEE. This CDR3 is built from 15 residues. The V gene end was trimmed by 7 bases and the J gene end by 2 bases; junction bases not matched to a gene: 5. TCRdb re-called the RT-PCR reads with MiXCR, one entry per CDR3 protein. The repertoire holds hundreds of thousands of distinct CDR3 sequences, 14% seen once, with just over 3.5% in the top ten. This rearrangement joins TRBV9 to TRBJ2-1; 11 bases line up with TRBD2. What was sequenced was memory CD4+ T cells from blood. This clonotype was obtained from a female donor in good health, serving as a healthy control. CDR3 protein: CASALAGGTYNEQFF. In DNA, the CDR3 is TGTGCCAGCGCGCTAGCGGGAGGTACCTACAATGAGCAGTTCTTC.